The source of this TCR beta chain is a study of regulatory T cells in long-lasting Graves disease. Overall study context: Over 5 years of antithyroid drugs with positive TSH receptor antibodies was taken to mean persistent Graves' disease.

General study results and limits: Samples came from peripheral blood alone, without thyroid tissue. Under persistent disease, TRBV28, TRBJ1-2 and TRBJ2-5 were used preferentially.

Germline values: CDR1 PRHDT, CDR2 FYEKMQ (reference sequence). The CDR3 is 12 residues long. Trimming shortened V by 0 bases and J by 8 bases, and 7 bases separated the two germline ends. This clonotype was seen at least ten times. Its antigen is unidentified. Construction of TCR beta libraries relied on iRepertoire HTBI primers and on Arm-PCR targeting CDR3 regions. TCRdb re-called the multiplex PCR reads with MiXCR, one entry per CDR3 protein. The sample has over 650,000 distinct CDR3 sequences, 30% seen once. Regarding time point: persistent/refractory GD, antithyroid drugs over 5 years with positive TRAb. PBMCs were the source of the RNA used for TCR sequencing. Graves' disease diagnosis used American Thyroid Association guidelines.

The receptor's source is a female donor with Graves disease. The chain joins TRBV13 to TRBJ1-2, with D possibly being TRBD1 (5 bases). This specimen consisted of peripheral blood mononuclear cells (PBMCs), obtained when the disease was refractory, from a patient treated with antithyroid drugs. CDR3: CASSLGTVGYTF. In nucleotides, the CDR3 is TGTGCCAGCAGCTTAGGGACAGTCGGCTACACCTTC.